This TCR beta chain derives from a study of persistence of HIV-infected CD4 T cells. The CDR3 is 15 residues long. V shed 4 bases, J shed 3 bases, and the junction held 6 bases outside the gene matches. The V gene's germline CDR1 is MNHEY and CDR2 SVGAGI. As for this clone: The target antigen is unknown.

The stimulus was lysate of CMV-infected fibroblasts, approximately 9.7 ug/mL. CD40L-negative CD69-negative CD45RO-high memory CD4+ T cells were sorted as populations depleted of antigen-responding cells. The libraries were made with immunoSEQ version 4 in survey mode. Here immunoSEQ multiplex PCR was the method, and the copy in TCRdb shows in-frame clones only, minus some. The sample records about 28,000 clones, roughly 82% being singletons. The chain carries TRBV6-5 and TRBJ2-1; 7 bases align to TRBD1. The sequenced sample was CD4+ T cells sorted from PBMCs after 18-hour stimulation, obtained from a patient who received antiretroviral therapy. This receptor was identified in an adult man with HIV who was CMV-seropositive. This CDR3 reads CASSWGQTLYNEQFF. CDR3 bases: TGTGCCAGCAGTTGGGGACAGACCCTCTACAATGAGCAGTTCTTC.